This is a list of T cell receptor beta chains from one sample in a study of blood T cell repertoires in COVID-19. Assay: immunoSEQ multiplex PCR; the TCRdb copy retains only in-frame clones and omits some. The sample lists roughly 500,000 clones, 85% to 90% occurring once. The source material was peripheral blood. Receptor source: a man younger than 35 with COVID-19, enrolled during active disease. CDR3s include the opening cysteine and the closing phenylalanine or tryptophan. A D gene is named only where the DNA matches it firmly. Not all rows give a size; the values are once, few, many and, for expanded clones, a class.

CDR3 protein: CASSLALDRVNYGYTF; CDR3 DNA: TGCGCCAGCAGCTTGGCCTTGGACAGGGTTAACTATGGCTACACCTTC; CDR3 length: 16; clone size: .; V gene: TRBV5-1; J gene: TRBJ1-2; D gene: TRBD1
CDR3 protein: CASSPSGGGTDTQYF; CDR3 DNA: TGTGCCAGCAGCCCTTCGGGGGGAGGCACAGATACGCAGTATTTT; CDR3 length: 15; clone size: once; V gene: TRBV7-7; J gene: TRBJ2-3; D gene: TRBD2
CDR3 protein: CASREGQASMPLHF; CDR3 DNA: TGTGCCAGCAGGGAAGGACAGGCCAGTATGCCCCTCCACTTT; CDR3 length: 14; clone size: .; V gene: TRBV2; J gene: TRBJ1-6; D gene: TRBD1
CDR3 protein: CASSLLTGLIGSELFF; CDR3 DNA: TGTGCCAGCAGCTTGTTAACAGGTCTGATTGGGTCGGAGCTGTTTTTT; CDR3 length: 16; clone size: once; V gene: TRBV5-4; J gene: TRBJ2-2; D gene: .
CDR3 protein: CASSFGGLNYGYTF; CDR3 DNA: TGTGCCAGCAGCTTTGGGGGGTTGAACTATGGCTACACCTTC; CDR3 length: 14; clone size: .; V gene: TRBV7-9; J gene: TRBJ1-2; D gene: .
CDR3 protein: CASSLPGDRGTAFF; CDR3 DNA: TGTGCCAGCAGCCTCCCTGGGGACAGGGGGACAGCTTTCTTT; CDR3 length: 14; clone size: .; V gene: TRBV3-1/TRBV3-2; J gene: TRBJ1-1; D gene: TRBD1
CDR3 protein: CASSGPSGGNNEQFF; CDR3 DNA: TGTGCCAGCAGCGGCCCTAGCGGGGGAAACAATGAGCAGTTCTTC; CDR3 length: 15; clone size: .; V gene: TRBV9; J gene: TRBJ2-1; D gene: TRBD2
CDR3 protein: CASSQDQTGVLTF; CDR3 DNA: TGTGCCAGCAGCCAAGACCAAACAGGAGTCCTGACTTTC; CDR3 length: 13; clone size: .; V gene: TRBV14; J gene: TRBJ2-6; D gene: .
CDR3 protein: CASSLSIAGRGQSTDTQYF; CDR3 DNA: TGTGCCAGCAGTTTATCGATTGCCGGACGGGGACAGAGCACAGATACGCAGTATTTT; CDR3 length: 19; clone size: .; V gene: TRBV27; J gene: TRBJ2-3; D gene: TRBD1
CDR3 protein: CASSPPGSYEQYF; CDR3 DNA: TGTGCCAGCAGTCCCCCCGGCTCCTACGAGCAGTACTTC; CDR3 length: 13; clone size: .; V gene: TRBV27; J gene: TRBJ2-7; D gene: .
CDR3 protein: CASNGRLTEAFF; CDR3 DNA: TGTGCCAGCAATGGAAGACTTACTGAAGCTTTCTTT; CDR3 length: 12; clone size: .; V gene: TRBV2; J gene: TRBJ1-1; D gene: .
CDR3 protein: CATDRAGNEKLFF; CDR3 DNA: TGTGCCACTGACAGGGCCGGGAACGAAAAACTGTTTTTT; CDR3 length: 13; clone size: .; V gene: TRBV6-5; J gene: TRBJ1-4; D gene: TRBD1
CDR3 protein: CASSGTVTGGKLFF; CDR3 DNA: TGTGCCAGCAGTGGAACAGTGACCGGGGGAAAACTGTTTTTT; CDR3 length: 14; clone size: .; V gene: TRBV27; J gene: TRBJ1-4; D gene: .
CDR3 protein: CASWDRANTEAFF; CDR3 DNA: TGTGCCAGCTGGGACAGGGCTAACACTGAAGCTTTCTTT; CDR3 length: 13; clone size: few; V gene: TRBV12-3/TRBV12-4; J gene: TRBJ1-1; D gene: TRBD1
CDR3 protein: CASSTGQSETQYF; CDR3 DNA: TGTGCCAGTAGTACTGGGCAGTCGGAGACCCAGTACTTC; CDR3 length: 13; clone size: .; V gene: TRBV19; J gene: TRBJ2-5; D gene: .
CDR3 protein: CASSESGVVGQDTQYF; CDR3 DNA: TGCGCCAGCAGTGAGTCAGGGGTGGTCGGTCAAGATACGCAGTATTTT; CDR3 length: 16; clone size: .; V gene: TRBV10-1; J gene: TRBJ2-3; D gene: .
CDR3 protein: CASSPRQGGGETQYF; CDR3 DNA: TGTGCCAGCAGTCCTCGACAGGGAGGAGGAGAGACCCAGTACTTC; CDR3 length: 15; clone size: once; V gene: TRBV27; J gene: TRBJ2-5; D gene: .
CDR3 protein: CATSGGGQPQHF; CDR3 DNA: TGTGCCACCAGCGGCGGAGGTCAGCCCCAGCATTTT; CDR3 length: 12; clone size: .; V gene: TRBV15; J gene: TRBJ1-5; D gene: .
CDR3 protein: CASSPSGGAYEQYF; CDR3 DNA: TGTGCCAGCAGCCCGAGCGGGGGGGCGTACGAGCAGTACTTC; CDR3 length: 14; clone size: .; V gene: TRBV3-1/TRBV3-2; J gene: TRBJ2-7; D gene: TRBD2
CDR3 protein: CASIISGGSGANVLTF; CDR3 DNA: TGTGCCAGCATTATTTCGGGGGGCTCTGGGGCCAACGTCCTGACTTTC; CDR3 length: 16; clone size: once; V gene: TRBV7-8; J gene: TRBJ2-6; D gene: TRBD2
CDR3 protein: CVRSLEGPTNSYNEQFF; CDR3 DNA: TGTGTCAGAAGCTTAGAGGGCCCGACTAACTCCTACAATGAGCAGTTCTTC; CDR3 length: 17; clone size: .; V gene: TRBV7-5; J gene: TRBJ2-1; D gene: .
CDR3 protein: CASSQDGRSGGSQETQYF; CDR3 DNA: TGTGCCAGCAGCCAAGATGGGCGCAGCGGGGGGTCCCAAGAGACCCAGTACTTC; CDR3 length: 18; clone size: .; V gene: TRBV3-1/TRBV3-2; J gene: TRBJ2-5; D gene: TRBD2
CDR3 protein: CASSASGTGRTIHEQYF; CDR3 DNA: TGTGCCAGCAGCGCCTCCGGGACAGGGAGAACGATCCACGAGCAGTACTTC; CDR3 length: 17; clone size: .; V gene: TRBV9; J gene: TRBJ2-7; D gene: TRBD1
CDR3 protein: CASSLGLAGVYEQYF; CDR3 DNA: TGTGCCAGCAGCTTAGGACTAGCGGGAGTCTACGAGCAGTACTTC; CDR3 length: 15; clone size: .; V gene: TRBV5-4; J gene: TRBJ2-7; D gene: TRBD2
CDR3 protein: CASSRTDSSGNTIYF; CDR3 DNA: TGTGCCAGCTCCCGAACGGACAGCTCTGGAAACACCATATATTTT; CDR3 length: 15; clone size: .; V gene: TRBV18; J gene: TRBJ1-3; D gene: .
CDR3 protein: CASSIGQGDGYTF; CDR3 DNA: TGTGCCAGCAGCATCGGACAGGGTGATGGCTACACCTTC; CDR3 length: 13; clone size: .; V gene: TRBV11-3; J gene: TRBJ1-2; D gene: TRBD1
CDR3 protein: CASSFESNTGELFF; CDR3 DNA: TGTGCCAGCAGCTTCGAGAGTAACACCGGGGAGCTGTTTTTT; CDR3 length: 14; clone size: .; V gene: TRBV13; J gene: TRBJ2-2; D gene: .
CDR3 protein: CASSLTAVRQETQYF; CDR3 DNA: TGTGCCAGCAGCTTAACAGCGGTCAGACAAGAGACCCAGTACTTC; CDR3 length: 15; clone size: .; V gene: TRBV7-9; J gene: TRBJ2-5; D gene: .
CDR3 protein: CASSPTSGSTDTQYF; CDR3 DNA: TGTGCCAGCAGCCCGACTAGCGGGAGCACAGATACGCAGTATTTT; CDR3 length: 15; clone size: .; V gene: TRBV6-2/TRBV6-3; J gene: TRBJ2-3; D gene: TRBD2
CDR3 protein: CASSLAGTALGETQYF; CDR3 DNA: TGCGCCAGCAGCTTGGCCGGGACAGCGCTGGGAGAGACCCAGTACTTC; CDR3 length: 16; clone size: .; V gene: TRBV5-1; J gene: TRBJ2-5; D gene: TRBD1